The 11 T cell receptor beta chains below come from one sample, sequenced in a study of a mutant IDH1 vaccine in newly diagnosed glioma. Their antigen targets remain unknown. As to time point: week 35, safety follow-up. The investigators gave 300 ug of mutant IDH1 20-mer peptide in each vaccine dose, together with topical imiquimod. TCRdb's table, derived via immunoSEQ multiplex PCR, lists solely in-frame clones and lacks some. The table shows 70,000 or so clones, with about 87% occurring only once. Sequencing used PBMCs, obtained from a glioma patient whose treatment included an IDH1 peptide vaccine. Receptor source: a man younger than 40 with glioma.

V usage is TRBV18 and J usage is TRBJ2-5; D remains ambiguous. CDR1 is KGHSH, CDR2 LQKENI, per germline. There are 13 residues in the CDR3. Deletions cut 6 bases from V and 2 bases from J, with 10 bases between. CDR3 DNA sequence: TGTGCCAGCTCCCCTCCTGGTCAAGAGACCCAGTACTTC. The encoded protein is CASSPPGQETQYF.

The rearrangement links TRBV19 to TRBJ2-6; no definite D call. This CDR3 spans 17 amino acids. V lost 3 bases and J 1 base, leaving 13 bases between the germline ends. The germline gives CDR1 LNHDA, CDR2 SQIVND (reference sequence). DNA for the CDR3: TGTGCCAGTAGTATTAGTTCCCAGCAGTCTGGGGCCAACGTCCTGACTTTC. This codes for CASSISSQQSGANVLTF.

V usage is TRBV30 and J usage is TRBJ1-2; possibly TRBD1 for D (5 bases). Between the trimmed V and J ends, which lost 7 bases and 4 bases, there was a span of 25 bases. The CDR3 consists of 16 residues. CDR1 and CDR2 from the germline V gene are GTSNPN and SVGIG (reference sequence). The CDR3 protein is CASDTIRQRRGYGYTF. CDR3 sequence (DNA): TGTGCCTCCGACACAATTAGACAGAGACGAGGCTATGGCTACACCTTC.

The J gene is TRBJ1-6, the V gene TRBV5-4; maybe TRBD1 (6 bases). The germline CDR1 and CDR2 sequences are SGHNT and YYREEE (reference sequence). This CDR3 spans 15 amino acids. V was trimmed by 5 bases and J by 4 bases, leaving 13 bases between them. Written as DNA, the CDR3 is TGTGCCAGCAGTGAAGGGGGTCAGTATAATTCACCCCTCCACTTT. It codes for CASSEGGQYNSPLHF. The full variable domain, in which reference TRBV5-4 and TRBJ1-6 provide the parts outside the CDR3, is ETGVTQSPTHLIKTRGQQVTLRCSSQSGHNTVSWYQQALGQGPQFIFQYYREEENGRGNFPPRFSGLQFPNYSSELNVNALELDDSALYLCASSEGGQYNSPLHFGNGTRLTVT.

This rearrangement joins TRBV9 to TRBJ2-3, with D unresolved. The germline V gene encodes CDR1 SGDLS and CDR2 YYNGEE. The CDR3 has 15 amino acids. V dropped 0 bases and J dropped 5 bases, with 13 bases sitting between them. The DNA for the CDR3 is TGTGCCAGCAGCGTAGCAAACTCGGGCGGAGATACGCAGTATTTT. As protein: CASSVANSGGDTQYF.

V is TRBV10-3 and J is TRBJ2-1; 10 nucleotides agree with TRBD2. Germline lookup yields CDR1 ENHRY and CDR2 SYGVKD. CDR3 length: 15 amino acids. The V and J ends lost 3 bases and 5 bases, in that order; junction bases with no gene match: 4. CDR3 sequence: CAISERLAGDNEQFF. The CDR3 region has the DNA TGTGCCATCAGTGAAAGGCTAGCGGGAGACAATGAGCAGTTCTTC.

The V and J genes are TRBV30 and TRBJ1-1; 8 nucleotides match TRBD1. The CDR3 covers 14 residues. Germline assignment: CDR1 GTSNPN and CDR2 SVGIG (reference sequence). After removal of 1 base from V and 4 bases from J, the junction contained 5 bases not matched to a gene. CDR3 loop: CAWSALTGGTEAFF. The CDR3 DNA follows: TGTGCCTGGAGTGCTTTAACAGGGGGCACTGAAGCTTTCTTT. Filled out from reference TRBV30 and TRBJ1-1, the complete variable domain reads SQTIHQWPATLVQPVGSPLSLECTVEGTSNPNLYWYRQAAGRGLQLLFYSVGIGQISSEVPQNLSASRPQDRQFILSSKKLLLSDSGFYLCAWSALTGGTEAFFGQGTRLTVV.

V is TRBV18 and J is TRBJ2-3; D gene uncertain. CDR3 size: 13 residues. CDR1 and CDR2 from the germline V gene are KGHSH and LQKENI. Trimming took off 2 bases at V and 2 bases at J, with 5 bases between the two ends. Written as DNA, the CDR3 is TGTGCCAGCTCACCAGCCCTCACAGATACGCAGTATTTT. Translated, it gives CASSPALTDTQYF.

The chain couples TRBV7-2 to TRBJ1-2; D gene ambiguous. CDR1 and CDR2 from the germline V gene are SGHTA and FQGNSA. Trimming removed 0 bases at V and 8 bases at J, with 13 bases between. The CDR3 length is 14 residues. This CDR3 is CASSLAGRSFGYTF. The CDR3 region has the DNA TGTGCCAGCAGCTTAGCTGGCAGGAGCTTCGGCTACACCTTC.

The chain employs TRBV11-3 and TRBJ2-1, with 9 bases lining up with TRBD2. Germline V gene sequence: CDR1 SGHNT, CDR2 YENEEA. The CDR3 runs 16 residues. V dropped 3 bases and J dropped 4; count of bases not matched to a gene: 7. The CDR3 region is CASSFSPTSGYNEQFF. The CDR3, as DNA: TGTGCCAGCAGCTTTTCCCCGACTAGCGGTTACAATGAGCAGTTCTTC. The full variable domain, completed using reference TRBV11-3 and TRBJ2-1, is EAGVVQSPRYKIIEKKQPVAFWCNPISGHNTLYWYLQNLGQGPELLIRYENEEAVDDSQLPKDRFSAERLKGVDSTLKIQPAELGDSAVYLCASSFSPTSGYNEQFFGPGTRLTVL.

The chain employs TRBV19 and TRBJ2-2; D uncertain. This CDR3 contains 14 residues. V lost 1 base, J lost 5 bases, and 8 bases lay in between. Germline-derived CDR1 and CDR2 are LNHDA and SQIVND (reference sequence). CDR3 DNA: TGTGCCAGTAGTATAGTTGAAGGAACCGGGGAGCTGTTTTTT. Its protein product is CASSIVEGTGELFF.